These T cell receptor beta chains were read from a single sample in a study of blood T cell repertoires in COVID-19. The method was immunoSEQ multiplex PCR; TCRdb's version includes in-frame clones alone and lacks a portion of them. The repertoire holds 150,000 to 200,000 clones, with over 75% as singletons. The specimen was peripheral blood. These receptors came from a man aged 55 to 70 with acute or convalescent COVID-19. Both conserved end residues are part of each CDR3. The D gene is left open where the match is weak. Rows give clone size only sometimes, using once, few, many, or a class for an expanded clone.

>NA|NA|TRBJ2-4|TRBV5-5
TGTGCCAGCAGCCCCAACAGGGACAACATTCAGTACTTC
CASSPNRDNIQYF
>few|TRBD1|TRBJ1-1|TRBV19
TGTGCCAGTAGTTCTTGGACAGGCCTGAACACTGAAGCTTTCTTT
CASSSWTGLNTEAFF
>NA|NA|TRBJ2-3|TRBV9
TGTGCCAGCAGCGCAGGGTACGGATCGGGCACAGATACGCAGTATTTT
CASSAGYGSGTDTQYF
>once|NA|TRBJ1-5|TRBV7-9
TGTGCCAGCAGCTTAGCAGGAGGCAATCAGCCCCAGCATTTT
CASSLAGGNQPQHF
>NA|TRBD1|TRBJ2-3|TRBV6-5
TGTGCCAGCGGCCGGACAGGGGACACGCAGTATTTT
CASGRTGDTQYF
>NA|TRBD1|TRBJ1-5|TRBV12-5
TGTGCTAGTGCCTGGACAGGGGACAATCAGCCCCAGCATTTT
CASAWTGDNQPQHF
>few|TRBD1|TRBJ1-4|TRBV28
TGTGCCAGCAGGTACAGGGGGCCAACTAATGAAAAACTGTTTTTT
CASRYRGPTNEKLFF
>once|TRBD1|TRBJ2-7|TRBV5-6
TGTGCCAGCAGCGTACAATCGACAGGGGGCAGCGAGCAGTACTTC
CASSVQSTGGSEQYF
>NA|TRBD2|TRBJ2-7|TRBV7-9
TGTGCCAGCAGCCCTCCCCTAGCGGGAAATTACGAGCAGTACTTC
CASSPPLAGNYEQYF
>NA|TRBD2|TRBJ2-1|TRBV5-1
TGCGCCAGCAGCTTCGGTTTCGGGACTAGCGGCTACAATGAGCAGTTCTTC
CASSFGFGTSGYNEQFF
>NA|NA|TRBJ2-1|TRBV7-3
TGTGCCAGCAGCTTGGCCCCCCGACTGGTCAGCTCCTACAATGAGCAGTTCTTC
CASSLAPRLVSSYNEQFF
>NA|TRBD2|TRBJ2-3|TRBV27
TGTGCCAGCATTCCTTTAGCGGGAGGCAGGGATACGCAGTATTTT
CASIPLAGGRDTQYF
>NA|TRBD1|TRBJ2-1|TRBV4-2
TGTGCCAGCAGCCAGCAACAGGGGGCTAACTCCTACAATGAGCAGTTCTTC
CASSQQQGANSYNEQFF
>NA|TRBD2|TRBJ2-2|TRBV27
TGTGCCAGCAGTTTAATCTTCCTAGCGGGAGTGAGGGAGCTGTTTTTT
CASSLIFLAGVRELFF
>NA|TRBD2|TRBJ2-2|TRBV28
TGTGCCAGCAGTGCGGGACTAGCGGGAGGCACCGGGGAGCTGTTTTTT
CASSAGLAGGTGELFF
>NA|TRBD1|TRBJ2-3|TRBV5-1
TGCGCCAGCAGCTCCTCCAGGGGGCCTTCAGATACGCAGTATTTT
CASSSSRGPSDTQYF
>NA|TRBD2|TRBJ2-1|TRBV12-5
TGTGCTAGTGGCTGGAGCGGGAGGGCCTATAATGAGCAGTTCTTC
CASGWSGRAYNEQFF
>NA|NA|TRBJ1-1|TRBV29-1
TGCAGCGTTGGGAGGGAGGGGACTGAAGCTTTCTTT
CSVGREGTEAFF
>NA|NA|TRBJ1-1|TRBV4-1
TGCGCCAGCAGCCAGGGCCCGTCTATTATGAACACTGAAGCTTTCTTT
CASSQGPSIMNTEAFF
>NA|NA|TRBJ1-3|TRBV19
TGTGCCAGTGGACATAACACCATATATTTT
CASGHNTIYF
>NA|NA|TRBJ2-3|TRBV30
TGTGCCTGGAGTGTAGGAGGGGTGGCAGATACGCAGTATTTT
CAWSVGGVADTQYF
>NA|TRBD1|TRBJ1-2|TRBV5-5
TGTGCCAGCAGCTTGGCCTCAGGGGGCGCCGGCTATGGCTACACCTTC
CASSLASGGAGYGYTF
>few|TRBD2|TRBJ2-1|TRBV5-6
TGTGCCAGCAGCCGGGGACTAGCGGGAGCCCGACCCTACAATGAGCAGTTCTTC
CASSRGLAGARPYNEQFF
>once|TRBD2|TRBJ2-1|TRBV28
TGTGCCAGCAGTCTAGCGGGGGCCTCCTACAATGAGCAGTTCTTC
CASSLAGASYNEQFF
>NA|TRBD2|TRBJ2-7|TRBV24-1
TGTGCCACCAGTGACCACGGGAGGACCGAGCAGTACTTC
CATSDHGRTEQYF
>NA|NA|TRBJ1-5|TRBV28
TGTGCCAGCAGCTCGGACAGTTCGGTGGTTATGCCCCAGCATTTT
CASSSDSSVVMPQHF
>NA|TRBD1|TRBJ1-1|TRBV28
TGTGCCAGCAGCACAGGGGACACTGAAGCTTTCTTT
CASSTGDTEAFF
>NA|TRBD2|TRBJ2-7|TRBV27
TGTGCCTCCCGCCTTAGCGGGAGTACAGGCGAGCAGTACTTC
CASRLSGSTGEQYF
>NA|NA|TRBJ1-2|TRBV12-3/TRBV12-4
TGTGCCAGCAGTTTACATAACTATGGCTACACCTTC
CASSLHNYGYTF
>NA|TRBD2|TRBJ2-3|TRBV5-1
TGCGCCAGCAGCTTGGCGGCGGGAGGCGGGGCAGATACGCAGTATTTT
CASSLAAGGGADTQYF
>few|TRBD2|TRBJ2-1|TRBV27
TGTGCCAGCAGTGCCAAGACTAGCGGGAGGGGGGGTGAGCAGTTCTTC
CASSAKTSGRGGEQFF
>NA|NA|TRBJ1-3|TRBV5-1
TGCGCCAGCAGCTTGGTAGCGTTCGGCGCTGGAAACACCATATATTTT
CASSLVAFGAGNTIYF
>NA|TRBD1|TRBJ2-7|TRBV2
TGTGCCAGCAGTTGGGACAGGGGTACCTACGAGCAGTACTTC
CASSWDRGTYEQYF
>NA|TRBD1|TRBJ1-1|TRBV28
TGTGCCAGCAGTACCGGGACAGCGAACACTGAAGCTTTCTTT
CASSTGTANTEAFF